This T cell receptor beta chain comes out of a study of CXCR3-negative and CXCR3-positive naive CD8 T cells. CDR1 and CDR2 (germline): MDHEN, SYDVKM. The CDR3 contains 16 residues. A note on this clonotype: The target antigen is unknown.

Carrying UMI labels, the TRB cDNA libraries were prepared through 5' RACE. TCRdb derives one entry per CDR3 protein from the 5' RACE reads, leaving out DNA. This sample contains 150,000 or so distinct CDR3 sequences. Study conclusions and caveats: TRB CDR3s were more hydrophobic in CXCR3-positive than in CXCR3-negative naive cells. Sequencing showed both naive subsets with comparably high diversity, and memory CD8+ cells much lower. Naive CXCR3-negative cells resembled naive CXCR3-positive cells in TRBV-TRBJ usage; memory cells differed.

This receptor was obtained from a human donor in good health. Some clones in this sample may be carry-over from other donors' samples. The V call is TRBV28, the J call TRBJ2-5; the D call from TCRdb, TRBD1, cannot be confirmed without DNA. Sequenced: naive CXCR3+ CD8+ T cells from blood. Subset indicated: CD45RO-CCR7+CD27+CD95- naive CD8+ T cells expressing CXCR3 (TNR3+). CDR3 sequence reads: CASSYSVYRGGETQYF.